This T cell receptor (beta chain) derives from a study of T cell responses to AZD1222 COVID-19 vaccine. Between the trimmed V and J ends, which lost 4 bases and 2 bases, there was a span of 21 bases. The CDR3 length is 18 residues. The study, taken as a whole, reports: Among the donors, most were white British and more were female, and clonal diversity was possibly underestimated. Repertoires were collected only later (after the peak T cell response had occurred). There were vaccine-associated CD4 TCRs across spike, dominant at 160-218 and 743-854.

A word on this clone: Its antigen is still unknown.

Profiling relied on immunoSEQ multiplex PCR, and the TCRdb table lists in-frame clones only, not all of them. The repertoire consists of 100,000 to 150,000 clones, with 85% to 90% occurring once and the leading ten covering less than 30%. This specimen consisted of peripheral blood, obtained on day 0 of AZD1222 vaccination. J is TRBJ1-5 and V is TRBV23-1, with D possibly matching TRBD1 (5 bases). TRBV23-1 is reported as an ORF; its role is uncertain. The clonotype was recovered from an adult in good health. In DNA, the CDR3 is TGCGCCAGCAGTCCGATCCGAAGACACTGGGGGGGCAATCAGCCCCAGCATTTT. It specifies CASSPIRRHWGGNQPQHF.